This T cell receptor beta chain was sequenced for a study of monozygotic twins with cystic fibrosis. Background on the study: Libraries were built from approximately 3 micrograms of fragmented DNA using about 14 PCR cycles. Findings and limits, study-wide: Co-twins had the most similar V usage for 13 of 16 pairs, J for 8. Clonality was generally low (median about 0.0095), higher in the most severe patients.

V gave up 2 bases and J gave up 2 bases; unmatched junction bases: 9. This CDR3 contains 16 residues. The germline V gene encodes CDR1 SGHNT and CDR2 YYREEE (reference sequence). This clone was seen more than once but under ten times. Its antigen is not identified. TCRdb keeps only in-frame clones here, not all; method: immunoSEQ multiplex PCR. This table holds just over 35,000 clones, 75% to 95% found once. The V call is TRBV5-4, the J call TRBJ2-7, with 8 bases lining up with TRBD1. Sequencing was performed on blood. The receptor's source is a boy aged 2 to 10 with cystic fibrosis. The CDR3 loop is CASSFVRDRRTYEQYF. The CDR3 coding sequence is TGTGCCAGCAGCTTTGTCCGGGACAGGCGGACCTACGAGCAGTACTTC.